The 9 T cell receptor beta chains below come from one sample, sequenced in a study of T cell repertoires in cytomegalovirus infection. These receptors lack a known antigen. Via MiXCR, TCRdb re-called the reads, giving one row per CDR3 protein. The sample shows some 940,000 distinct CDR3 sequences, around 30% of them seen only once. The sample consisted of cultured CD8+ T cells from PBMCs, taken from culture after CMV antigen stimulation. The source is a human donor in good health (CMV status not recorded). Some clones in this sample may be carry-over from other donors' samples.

The CDR3, as DNA: TGTGCCAGTAGACAGACAGGGGAAACCATCTATGGCTACACCTTC. This codes for CASRQTGETIYGYTF. This chain joins TRBV19 and TRBJ1-2; 8 bases align to TRBD1. CDR3 size: 15 residues. With 6 bases clipped from V and 4 bases from J, the junction kept 10 bases outside the gene matches. CDR1 and CDR2 (germline): LNHDA, SQIVND (reference sequence). The entire variable domain, with the rest obtained from reference TRBV19 and TRBJ1-2, is as follows: DGGITQSPKYLFRKEGQNVTLSCEQNLNHDAMYWYRQDPGQGLRLIYYSQIVNDFQKGDIAEGYSVSREKKESFPLTVTSAQKNPTAFYLCASRQTGETIYGYTFGSGTRLTVV.

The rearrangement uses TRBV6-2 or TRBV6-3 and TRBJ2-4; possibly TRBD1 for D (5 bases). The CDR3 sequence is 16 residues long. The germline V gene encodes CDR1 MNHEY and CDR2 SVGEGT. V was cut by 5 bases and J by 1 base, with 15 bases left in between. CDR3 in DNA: TGTGCCAGCAGTGTAAAAGGGGAACTGGCCAAAAACATTCAGTACTTC. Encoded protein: CASSVKGELAKNIQYF.

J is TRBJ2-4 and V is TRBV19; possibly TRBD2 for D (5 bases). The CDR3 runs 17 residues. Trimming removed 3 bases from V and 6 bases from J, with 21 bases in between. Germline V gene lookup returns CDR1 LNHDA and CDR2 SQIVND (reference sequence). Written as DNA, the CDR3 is TGTGCCAGTAGTATGCTCTTTCCGGGGTTCGAGGGAAACATTCAGTACTTC. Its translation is CASSMLFPGFEGNIQYF.

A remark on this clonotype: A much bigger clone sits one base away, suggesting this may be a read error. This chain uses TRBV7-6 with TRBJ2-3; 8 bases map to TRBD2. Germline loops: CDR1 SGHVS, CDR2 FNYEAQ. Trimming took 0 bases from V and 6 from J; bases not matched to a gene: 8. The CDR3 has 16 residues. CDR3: CASSLALAGQRDTQYF. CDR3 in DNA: TGTGCCAGCAGCTTAGCGTTAGCGGGGCAAAGGGATACGCAGTATTTT.

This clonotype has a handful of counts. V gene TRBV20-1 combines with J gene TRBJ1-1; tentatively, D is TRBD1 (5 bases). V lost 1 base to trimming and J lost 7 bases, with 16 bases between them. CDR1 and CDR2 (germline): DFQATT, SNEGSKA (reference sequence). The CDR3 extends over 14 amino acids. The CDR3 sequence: CSARGRYRSGEAFF. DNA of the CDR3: TGCAGTGCTAGAGGACGCTACAGGAGCGGTGAAGCTTTCTTT.

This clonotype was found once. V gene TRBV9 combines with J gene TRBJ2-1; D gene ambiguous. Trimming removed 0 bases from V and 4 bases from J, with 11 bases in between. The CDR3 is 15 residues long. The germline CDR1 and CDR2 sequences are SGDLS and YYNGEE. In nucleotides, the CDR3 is TGTGCCAGCAGCGTAGTATTAGTCGAGTACAATGAGCAGTTCTTC. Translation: CASSVVLVEYNEQFF.

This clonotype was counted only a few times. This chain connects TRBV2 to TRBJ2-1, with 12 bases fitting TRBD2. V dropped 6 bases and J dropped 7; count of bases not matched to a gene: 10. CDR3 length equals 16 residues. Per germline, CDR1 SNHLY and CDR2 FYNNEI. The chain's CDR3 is CASSFPTSGGTNEQFF. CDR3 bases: TGTGCCAGCAGCTTTCCTACTAGCGGGGGGACGAATGAGCAGTTCTTC. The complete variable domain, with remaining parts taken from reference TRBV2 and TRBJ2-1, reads EPEVTQTPSHQVTQMGQEVILRCVPISNHLYFYWYRQILGQKVEFLVSFYNNEISEKSEIFDDQFSVERPDGSNFTLKIRSTKLEDSAMYFCASSFPTSGGTNEQFFGPGTRLTVL.

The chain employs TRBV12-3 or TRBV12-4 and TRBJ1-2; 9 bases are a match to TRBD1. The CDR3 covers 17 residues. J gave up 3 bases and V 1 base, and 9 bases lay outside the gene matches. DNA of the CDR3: TGTGCCAGCAGTTTAGAGGAGGACAGGGGATATCACTATGGCTACACCTTC. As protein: CASSLEEDRGYHYGYTF.

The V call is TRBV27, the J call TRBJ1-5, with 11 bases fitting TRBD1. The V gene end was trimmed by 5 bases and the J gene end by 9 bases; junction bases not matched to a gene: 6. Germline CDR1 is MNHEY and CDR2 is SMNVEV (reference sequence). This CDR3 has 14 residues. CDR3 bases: TGTGCCAGCAGTCTAGGACAGGGGGCTCTGCCCCAGCATTTT. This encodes CASSLGQGALPQHF.